The 15 T cell receptor beta chains presented below share a single source sample, sequenced in a study of PD-1 blockade in classical Hodgkin lymphoma (dated by TCRdb to the early 2020s). Sample time point, as interpreted from the label and publication: cycle 4 day 1 (C4D1), after around six weeks of nivolumab. All trial patients had relapsed after autologous stem cell transplantation, with cohorts A, B and C differing in prior brentuximab vedotin exposure. Libraries were built with the immunoSEQ multiplex PCR assay. Here the immuneACCESS table is served through TCRdb, limited to in-frame sequences with V and J called. Missing clones are a known gap in these copies; in checked studies unresolved V genes cover under half, and the rest lacks a known reason. For this sample there are approximately 45,000 clones; 55% to 80% appear just once. The ten largest account for approximately 3% of the sample.

The sequences come from peripheral blood mononuclear cells (PBMCs), collected before the fourth cycle of nivolumab. The receptors stem from a human donor with classical Hodgkin lymphoma.

The gene calls are TRBV10-2 and TRBJ2-7, with D unclear. The V gene's germline CDR1 is WSHSY and CDR2 SAAADI. The CDR3 runs 14 residues. Trimming shortened V by 11 bases and J by 0 bases, and 17 bases separated the two germline ends. CDR3 loop: CACKGPQGSYEQYF. The CDR3 nucleotides read TGCGCCTGCAAGGGTCCCCAAGGCTCCTACGAGCAGTACTTC.

This clone was seen a single time. The CDR3 here is CASSVGGTGSQPQHF. The CDR3 nucleotides are TGTGCCAGCAGCGTAGGAGGGACAGGGTCTCAGCCCCAGCATTTT. The chain uses TRBV9 and TRBJ1-5; 9 nucleotides agree with TRBD1. With V trimmed by 0 bases and J by 6 bases, 4 bases remained unmatched. In germline, CDR1 is SGDLS, CDR2 YYNGEE. This CDR3 has 15 amino acids.

The rearrangement links TRBV10-3 to TRBJ2-1, with 9 bases lining up with TRBD2. The CDR3 is 17 amino acids. The V gene end was trimmed by 5 bases and the J gene end by 7 bases; junction bases not matched to a gene: 15. The V gene's germline CDR1 is ENHRY and CDR2 SYGVKD. The CDR3 reads CAISRAPTGAGGNEQFF. CDR3 DNA: TGTGCCATCAGTAGGGCCCCCACAGGGGCGGGGGGGAATGAGCAGTTCTTC.

In this sample, this clone turned up many times. The chain employs TRBV5-6 and TRBJ2-2; D possibly uses TRBD1 or TRBD2 (7 bases each). Germline V gene lookup returns CDR1 SGHDT and CDR2 YYEEEE. The CDR3 is 16 residues long. V dropped 0 bases and J dropped 4 bases, with 13 bases sitting between them. The DNA for the CDR3 is TGTGCCAGCAGCTTGGGACAGGGAGGGCGCACCGGGGAGCTGTTTTTT. As protein: CASSLGQGGRTGELFF.

The V and J genes are TRBV7-2 and TRBJ2-3; 11 positions match TRBD2. The CDR3 is 16 residues long. The V and J ends lost 3 bases and 3 bases, in that order; junction bases with no gene match: 5. Germline values: CDR1 SGHTA, CDR2 FQGNSA. CDR3 DNA: TGTGCCAGCAGCTTGGTGGGACTAGCGGTTACAGATACGCAGTATTTT. This sequence encodes CASSLVGLAVTDTQYF.

This chain links TRBV5-8 with TRBJ1-5; 7 bases fit TRBD1. Germline V lookup: CDR1 SGHTS, CDR2 YDEGEE. The junction had 8 bases not matched to a gene; V was cut back by 4 bases and J by 1 base. The CDR3 is 16 residues long. CDR3 amino acids: CASSENRGRSNQPQHF. The CDR3, as DNA: TGTGCCAGCAGCGAGAACAGGGGTAGGAGCAATCAGCCCCAGCATTTT.

The chain combines TRBV30 with TRBJ1-1; D remains unclear. Germline V gene lookup returns CDR1 GTSNPN and CDR2 SVGIG (reference sequence). Trimming left V 4 bases short and J 11 bases short, with 23 bases between. This CDR3 is 14 amino acids long. The CDR3 spells CAWTVNNNRGGAFF. For the CDR3, the DNA is TGTGCCTGGACCGTAAATAACAACCGAGGTGGGGCTTTCTTT.

In regard to this clone: Other nucleotide sequences in the sample specify the same CDR3. The chain uses TRBV6-1 and TRBJ2-7, with TRBD1 identical over 7 bases. Germline values: CDR1 MNHNS, CDR2 SASEGT. The CDR3 spans 14 residues. J gave up 5 bases and V 6 bases, and 10 bases lay outside the gene matches. This CDR3 is CASRRDRGTNEQYF. DNA of the CDR3: TGTGCCAGCAGACGGGACAGAGGGACGAACGAGCAGTACTTC.

In the case of this clone: The sample holds other DNA sequences that translate to the same CDR3. The gene calls are TRBV5-4 and TRBJ1-1, with a weak D call TRBD1 (5 bases). Trimming cost V 2 bases and J 2 bases, with 7 bases left between them. The CDR3 has 13 amino acids. Germline loops: CDR1 SGHNT, CDR2 YYREEE (reference sequence). The CDR3 coding sequence is TGTGCCAGCAGCTTAGACAGAAACACTGAAGCTTTCTTT. This codes for CASSLDRNTEAFF. Complete variable domain (other parts from reference TRBV5-4 and TRBJ1-1): ETGVTQSPTHLIKTRGQQVTLRCSSQSGHNTVSWYQQALGQGPQFIFQYYREEENGRGNFPPRFSGLQFPNYSSELNVNALELDDSALYLCASSLDRNTEAFFGQGTRLTVV.

Only one count was recorded for this clone. The V and J genes are TRBV19 and TRBJ1-1, with a possible D match to TRBD1 (5 bases). V was clipped by 1 base and J by 4 bases, with 10 bases between them. The CDR3 runs to 14 residues. CDR1 is LNHDA, CDR2 SQIVND, per germline (reference sequence). In DNA form, the CDR3 reads TGTGCCAGTAGTATAGTTTCAGGGAGCACTGAAGCTTTCTTT. It yields the protein CASSIVSGSTEAFF. Together with reference TRBV19 and TRBJ1-1, the CDR3 gives the full variable domain: DGGITQSPKYLFRKEGQNVTLSCEQNLNHDAMYWYRQDPGQGLRLIYYSQIVNDFQKGDIAEGYSVSREKKESFPLTVTSAQKNPTAFYLCASSIVSGSTEAFFGQGTRLTVV.

The chain links TRBV4-2 to TRBJ2-1, with 7 bases fitting TRBD1. J lost 0 bases, V lost 0 bases, and 2 bases had no gene match. Per germline, CDR1 LGHNA and CDR2 YNFKEQ. The CDR3 loop spans 16 amino acids. The CDR3 loop reads CASSQESGGSYNEQFF. CDR3 sequence (DNA): TGTGCCAGCAGCCAAGAGTCAGGGGGCTCCTACAATGAGCAGTTCTTC.

The chain employs TRBV2 and TRBJ1-4; maybe TRBD1 (6 bases). Deletions cut 3 bases from V and 7 bases from J, with 15 bases between. CDR1 and CDR2 (germline): SNHLY, FYNNEI. This CDR3 region has 15 residues. CDR3 protein: CASSESRGASEKLFF. The CDR3 DNA sequence: TGTGCCAGCAGTGAGAGCCGGGGGGCCAGTGAAAAACTGTTTTTT.

The chain recombines TRBV10-2 with TRBJ2-2; TRBD1 might be the D (6 bases). Germline V gene data show CDR1 as WSHSY and CDR2 as SAAADI. Trimming cost V 10 bases and J 2 bases, with 14 bases left between them. The CDR3 contains 14 residues. CDR3 sequence reads: CAMTWDTNTGELFF. DNA for the CDR3: TGCGCCATGACATGGGACACCAACACCGGGGAGCTGTTTTTT.

This clone appeared a few times. This chain uses TRBV6-5 with TRBJ1-2, with D perhaps TRBD1 (5 bases). Germline V CDR1 and CDR2: MNHEY, SVGAGI. V was clipped by 6 bases and J by 4 bases, with 18 bases between them. This CDR3 is built from 15 residues. CDR3 region: CASRQDFSGVYGYTF. DNA for the CDR3: TGTGCCAGCAGACAGGACTTTTCGGGGGTCTATGGCTACACCTTC.

The gene calls are TRBV27 and TRBJ1-5; 7 nucleotides match TRBD1. V trimming: 5 bases; J trimming: 4 bases; junction bases outside the gene matches: 5. This CDR3 comprises 14 residues. Germline V gene sequence: CDR1 MNHEY, CDR2 SMNVEV (reference sequence). The CDR3 DNA reads TGTGCCAGCAGTAGACAGGGTTCGAATCAGCCCCAGCATTTT. Its protein product is CASSRQGSNQPQHF.